A selection of T cell receptor beta chains follows, all from one sample in a study of cytomegalovirus exposure and HLA in healthy donors. Clones were read by immunoSEQ multiplex PCR, and TCRdb kept only the in-frame ones, dropping some. Altogether approximately 97,000 clones are present, roughly four fifths being singletons, with the ten largest covering roughly 5%. Input material: PBMCs. Receptors were obtained from a man aged 35-49 years in good health and CMV-seropositive. Both conserved end residues are part of each CDR3. The D gene is left open where the match is weak. The size of a clone is reported for some rows only, either as once, few or many, or as a class for expanded clones.

TGTGCCAGCTCACCTTTTACTAGCGGGGGGATAAATGAGCAGTTCTTC,CASSPFTSGGINEQFF,TRBV18,TRBJ2-1,TRBD2,-
TGTGCCAGCAGTCCGGGACAGGGGAATGGCTACACCTTC,CASSPGQGNGYTF,TRBV2,TRBJ1-2,TRBD1,-
TGTGCCAGCAGCGTAGGGACAAGTACCGGGGAGCTGTTTTTT,CASSVGTSTGELFF,TRBV9,TRBJ2-2,-,-
TGTGCCAGCAGTGAGCCCGGAGTGAGTACGCAGTATTTT,CASSEPGVSTQYF,TRBV6-5,TRBJ2-3,-,once
TGTGCCAGCAGTTCCTTGGGGCCTCCGAACACCGGGGAGCTGTTTTTT,CASSSLGPPNTGELFF,TRBV28,TRBJ2-2,-,-
TGTGCCAGCAGCTTAGGAGATTTCTCCTACAATGAGCAGTTCTTC,CASSLGDFSYNEQFF,TRBV7-6,TRBJ2-1,-,-
TGTGCCAGCAGCTTAGCTCTAGCGGGACCCTACGAGCAGTACTTC,CASSLALAGPYEQYF,TRBV7-2,TRBJ2-7,TRBD2,-
TGTGCCTGGAAGACTAGCGGAGCGAACACCGGGGAGCTGTTTTTT,CAWKTSGANTGELFF,TRBV30,TRBJ2-2,TRBD2,-
TGTGCCAGCCGGGACTACCCCTACGAGCAGTACTTC,CASRDYPYEQYF,TRBV6-1,TRBJ2-7,TRBD2,-
TGCAGCGCGGGGACAGGGGAGGGGGCCAACGGCCTGACTTTC,CSAGTGEGANGLTF,TRBV29-1,TRBJ2-6,TRBD1,-
TGTGCCAGCTCAGCGGGACAGGGGGACCAGCCCCAGCATTTT,CASSAGQGDQPQHF,TRBV18,TRBJ1-5,TRBD1,-
TGTGCCTGGAGTGTACTGGCGGGAGGGGGCAATGAGCAGTTCTTC,CAWSVLAGGGNEQFF,TRBV30,TRBJ2-1,TRBD2,-
TGTGCCAGCAGTTCGGGACAGGGGGATAGAAACATTCAGTACTTC,CASSSGQGDRNIQYF,TRBV28,TRBJ2-4,TRBD1,-
TGTGCCAGCAGTTTAGATAGTCTACTGAGGGAAGCTTTCTTT,CASSLDSLLREAFF,TRBV28,TRBJ1-1,-,-
TGTGCCAGCAAACGGGGTGCTAACTATGGCTACACCTTC,CASKRGANYGYTF,TRBV6-5,TRBJ1-2,-,-
TGTGCCAGCAGTGGGGGACAGCTTAGCAATCAGCCCCAGCATTTT,CASSGGQLSNQPQHF,TRBV2,TRBJ1-5,TRBD1,-
TGTGCCAGCTCACCACCGGGGGCGCAAGAGACCCAGTACTTC,CASSPPGAQETQYF,TRBV18,TRBJ2-5,-,-
TGTGCCAGCAGTTTCCCCTTAAGGGGGAGTGAAGCTTTCTTT,CASSFPLRGSEAFF,TRBV28,TRBJ1-1,-,-
TGTGCCAGCAGCTTAACACAGAACACTGAAGCTTTCTTT,CASSLTQNTEAFF,TRBV7-9,TRBJ1-1,-,few
TGTGCCAGCAGCTTACGACAGGGGGCGACTAATGAAAAACTGTTTTTT,CASSLRQGATNEKLFF,TRBV5-4,TRBJ1-4,TRBD1,-
TGTGCCAGCAGTGCCACCCAGGGATCCTATAATTCACCCCTCCACTTT,CASSATQGSYNSPLHF,TRBV6-6,TRBJ1-6,-,-
TGTGCCAGCAGTTTAGGTCCACTAGTGAGCTCCTACGAGCAGTACTTC,CASSLGPLVSSYEQYF,TRBV28,TRBJ2-7,-,few
TGTGCCAGCAGCCCAGGACAGGGCGGCGTCGGTGGCTACACCTTC,CASSPGQGGVGGYTF,TRBV7-8,TRBJ1-2,TRBD1,-
TGTGCCAGCAGCCCTACCCCCGGGAGACAAGAGACCCAGTACTTC,CASSPTPGRQETQYF,TRBV7-3,TRBJ2-5,-,-
TGTGCCAGCAGAATCTCCGGGACAGCTTACGAGCAGTACTTC,CASRISGTAYEQYF,TRBV6-5,TRBJ2-7,TRBD1,-
TGTGCCAGCAGAAGACTACGGCGACAAGCCGGGGAGCTGTTTTTT,CASRRLRRQAGELFF,TRBV28,TRBJ2-2,-,-
TGCGCCAGCAGCGTAACAGGGGGCTCTGAAAAACTGTTTTTT,CASSVTGGSEKLFF,TRBV5-1,TRBJ1-4,TRBD1,once
TGTGCCAGCAGTTTATCGTGGGAGGATAATTCACCCCTCCACTTT,CASSLSWEDNSPLHF,TRBV27,TRBJ1-6,-,few
TGTGCCAGCAGCGACCCCTTAGGAAGGGAGGTCGCTGGAAACACCATATATTTT,CASSDPLGREVAGNTIYF,TRBV9,TRBJ1-3,-,once
TGTGCCAGCTCACCACCGACCGGGGGAGCCTACGAGCAGTACTTC,CASSPPTGGAYEQYF,TRBV18,TRBJ2-7,-,-
TGTGCCTGGGCGACAGGGACCATGAACACTGAAGCTTTCTTT,CAWATGTMNTEAFF,TRBV30,TRBJ1-1,TRBD1,-
TGCGCCAGCAGCTATACACAGGGGGGGACTGAAGCTTTCTTT,CASSYTQGGTEAFF,TRBV5-1,TRBJ1-1,TRBD1,-
TGTGCCAGCTCACCACCGGGAGGGCCAGATACGCAGTATTTT,CASSPPGGPDTQYF,TRBV18,TRBJ2-3,TRBD2,few
TGTGCCATCAGTCTAGCGGGAGGGACCTACGAGCAGTACTTC,CAISLAGGTYEQYF,TRBV10-3,TRBJ2-7,TRBD2,-
TGTGCCAGTAGTTTCCACAGCGGGAGGGCCTTAACCGGGGAGCTGTTTTTT,CASSFHSGRALTGELFF,TRBV19,TRBJ2-2,TRBD2,-
TGTGCCAGCTCACCACCTCAGGGGGCAACAGATACGCAGTATTTT,CASSPPQGATDTQYF,TRBV18,TRBJ2-3,TRBD1,-
TGTGCCAGCAGTGAACTAGCGGGAGCGGGTGAGACCCAGTACTTC,CASSELAGAGETQYF,TRBV2,TRBJ2-5,TRBD2,once
TGTGCCAGCAGCTTAGCGCTGCGGGAGGCCCCGTATAATGAGCAGTTCTTC,CASSLALREAPYNEQFF,TRBV7-9,TRBJ2-1,TRBD2,few
TGTGCCAGCAGCCTTTTGGGGGCATCCTACAATGAGCAGTTCTTC,CASSLLGASYNEQFF,TRBV7-3,TRBJ2-1,-,-
TGCGCCAGCAGCTTGGGACAATCCTCTCCGGGGGGCTACACCTTC,CASSLGQSSPGGYTF,TRBV5-1,TRBJ1-2,-,few
TGTGCCAGCAGGACAGGTCTCGGTCAGCCCCAGCATTTT,CASRTGLGQPQHF,TRBV28,TRBJ1-5,-,-
TGTGCCAGCAGACCTACAGGGGCAGGTTACAATGAGCAGTTCTTC,CASRPTGAGYNEQFF,TRBV6-5,TRBJ2-1,TRBD1,-
TGTGCCAGCAGTTTATGGGGGGGGTCTGTTGAAAAACTGTTTTTT,CASSLWGGSVEKLFF,TRBV28,TRBJ1-4,-,-
TGTGCCAGCAGCTCCCTCGGGATCGGACAGCCCCAGCATTTT,CASSSLGIGQPQHF,TRBV7-2,TRBJ1-5,-,-
TGTGCCAGCAGATCGACAGGGGGCGCAGATACGCAGTATTTT,CASRSTGGADTQYF,TRBV27,TRBJ2-3,TRBD1,-
TGTGCCAGTAGTTCGCGACAGTTCTCTGGAAACACCATATATTTT,CASSSRQFSGNTIYF,TRBV19,TRBJ1-3,-,-
TGTGCCAGCAGAGAGACAGGATCGGGCAATCAGCCCCAGCATTTT,CASRETGSGNQPQHF,TRBV6-4,TRBJ1-5,-,-
TGTTCCAGCAGCTTTCTGGACAGGGGAAACTACGAGCAGTACTTC,CSSSFLDRGNYEQYF,TRBV7-9,TRBJ2-7,TRBD1,-
TGTGCCTGGACCTGGGGGCATGGCACAGATACGCAGTATTTT,CAWTWGHGTDTQYF,TRBV30,TRBJ2-3,-,-
TGTGCCAGCAGTCTACAGGGTTCCCCCCACGAGCAGTACTTC,CASSLQGSPHEQYF,TRBV2,TRBJ2-7,-,-
TGTGCCAGCAGTGAACAGCCAGGGAACACTGAAGCTTTCTTT,CASSEQPGNTEAFF,TRBV6-4,TRBJ1-1,-,few
TGTGCCAGCAGCCCCGGGACTAGCGCGTTCTACGAGCAGTACTTC,CASSPGTSAFYEQYF,TRBV28,TRBJ2-7,TRBD2,-
TGCGCCAGCAGCTCCCGGGCGGACAGGGGGTACGAGCAGTACTTC,CASSSRADRGYEQYF,TRBV5-1,TRBJ2-7,TRBD1,-
TGTGCCAGCACCAGCGCGAACACCGGGGAGCTGTTTTTT,CASTSANTGELFF,TRBV27,TRBJ2-2,-,-
TGCGCCAGCAGTCAATTGAAACCACCGGGACAGGGATCTGGCTACACCTTC,CASSQLKPPGQGSGYTF,TRBV23-1,TRBJ1-2,TRBD1,once
TGTGCCAGCTCACCACCTACAGCCCAGTCATCCTATGGCTACACCTTC,CASSPPTAQSSYGYTF,TRBV18,TRBJ1-2,-,-
TGTGCCAGCAGTCAAGACAGGGGCACAGATACGCAGTATTTT,CASSQDRGTDTQYF,TRBV6-5,TRBJ2-3,TRBD1,-
TGTGCCAGCAGCCCCCGTACAACCGGGGAGCTGTTTTTT,CASSPRTTGELFF,TRBV11-2,TRBJ2-2,-,-
TGCGCCAGCAGTGCCGGGACAGGGTCCTACGAGCAGTACTTC,CASSAGTGSYEQYF,TRBV5-1,TRBJ2-7,TRBD1,-
TGTGCCTGGAGGCCAGGAGGGTGGAACACTGAAGCTTTCTTT,CAWRPGGWNTEAFF,TRBV30,TRBJ1-1,-,-